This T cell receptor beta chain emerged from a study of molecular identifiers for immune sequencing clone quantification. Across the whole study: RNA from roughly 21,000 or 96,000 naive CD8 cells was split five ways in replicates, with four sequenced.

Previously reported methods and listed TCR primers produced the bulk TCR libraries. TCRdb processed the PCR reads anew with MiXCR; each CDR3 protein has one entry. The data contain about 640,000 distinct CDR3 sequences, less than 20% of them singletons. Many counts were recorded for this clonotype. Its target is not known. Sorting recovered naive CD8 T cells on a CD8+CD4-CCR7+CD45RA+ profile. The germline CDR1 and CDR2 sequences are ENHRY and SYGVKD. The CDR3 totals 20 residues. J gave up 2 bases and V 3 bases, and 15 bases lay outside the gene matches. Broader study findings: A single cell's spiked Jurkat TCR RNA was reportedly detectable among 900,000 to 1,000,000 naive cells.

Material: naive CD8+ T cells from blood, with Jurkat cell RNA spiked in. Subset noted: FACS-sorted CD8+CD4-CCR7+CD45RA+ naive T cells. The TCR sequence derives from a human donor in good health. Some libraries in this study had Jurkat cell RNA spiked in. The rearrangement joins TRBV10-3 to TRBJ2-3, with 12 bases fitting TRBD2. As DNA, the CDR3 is TGTGCCATCAGTGACCCTGATCTAGCGGGAGGGGTAACTTCCACAGATACGCAGTATTTT. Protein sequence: CAISDPDLAGGVTSTDTQYF.